The following is a T cell receptor (beta chain) sequence with its context. Its antigen is currently unknown. These data belong to a study of vaccination and CD4 T cells after COVID-19. Across the whole study: According to the study, participants were given two doses of BNT162b2 or mRNA-1273 vaccine.

The treatment was: approximately 9-day PBMC culture with coronavirus spike peptide pools or control peptides (ViraFEST assay). Prior to the COVID-19 pandemic (2011-2018), the unexposed donor's CD4+ T cells were collected. The cultures had half their medium swapped for fresh IL-2 medium on days 3 and 7. Cultured CD4+ T cells had their DNA profiled by the Oncomine TCR Beta short-read assay. TCRdb redid the calling of the PCR reads with MiXCR, one entry per CDR3 protein. The data contain around 6,100 distinct CDR3 sequences, about 40% of them singletons. The length of the CDR3 is 19 residues. V gave up 3 bases and J gave up 0 bases; unmatched junction bases: 8. CDR1 and CDR2 (germline): SGHTA, FQGNSA.

Material: CD4+ T cells from blood, cultured in vitro. The sequence was obtained from a human donor in good health. The chain recombines TRBV7-2 with TRBJ2-3; 14 nucleotides match TRBD2. The CDR3, as DNA: TGTGCCAGCAGCTTCGGACTAGCGGGGGGCCTTCTTAGCACAGATACGCAGTATTTT. Amino acids: CASSFGLAGGLLSTDTQYF.